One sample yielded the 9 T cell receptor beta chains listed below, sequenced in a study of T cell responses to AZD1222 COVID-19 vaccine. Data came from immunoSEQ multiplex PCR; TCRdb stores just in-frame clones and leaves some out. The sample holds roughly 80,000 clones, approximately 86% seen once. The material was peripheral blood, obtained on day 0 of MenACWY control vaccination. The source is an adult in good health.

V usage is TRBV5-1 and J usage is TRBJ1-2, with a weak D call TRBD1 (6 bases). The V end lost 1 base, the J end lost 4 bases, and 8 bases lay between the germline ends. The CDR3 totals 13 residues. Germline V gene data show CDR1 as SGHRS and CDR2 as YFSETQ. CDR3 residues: CASSLLDSYGYTF. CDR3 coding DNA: TGCGCCAGCAGCTTGTTGGACAGCTATGGCTACACCTTC.

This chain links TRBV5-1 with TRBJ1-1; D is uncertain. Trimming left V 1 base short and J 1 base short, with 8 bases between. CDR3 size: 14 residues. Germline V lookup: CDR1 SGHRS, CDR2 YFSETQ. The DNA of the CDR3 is TGCGCCAGCAGCTTGTCCCTGGGGAACACTGAAGCTTTCTTT. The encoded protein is CASSLSLGNTEAFF.

DNA for the CDR3: TGTGCCAGCAGCGGGGGGACAGACGGCACCGGGGAGCTGTTTTTT. This encodes CASSGGTDGTGELFF. The rearrangement uses TRBV5-4 and TRBJ2-2, with D possibly matching TRBD1 (7 bases). Germline values: CDR1 SGHNT, CDR2 YYREEE (reference sequence). This CDR3 is built from 15 residues. Trimming cost V 4 bases and J 4 bases, with 14 bases left between them.

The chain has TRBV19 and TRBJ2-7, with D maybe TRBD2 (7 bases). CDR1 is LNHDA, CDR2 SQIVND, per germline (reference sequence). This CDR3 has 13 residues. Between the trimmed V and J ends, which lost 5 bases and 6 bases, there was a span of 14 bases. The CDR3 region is CASSADGGREQYF. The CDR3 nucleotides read TGTGCCAGTAGTGCTGACGGGGGGCGCGAGCAGTACTTC.

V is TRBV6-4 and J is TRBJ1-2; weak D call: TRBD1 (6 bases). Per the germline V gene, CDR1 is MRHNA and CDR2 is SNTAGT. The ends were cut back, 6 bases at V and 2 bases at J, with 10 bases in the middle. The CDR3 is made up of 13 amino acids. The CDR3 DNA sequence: TGTGCCAGCAGCTCAGGGGTGAACTATGGCTACACCTTC. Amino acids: CASSSGVNYGYTF.

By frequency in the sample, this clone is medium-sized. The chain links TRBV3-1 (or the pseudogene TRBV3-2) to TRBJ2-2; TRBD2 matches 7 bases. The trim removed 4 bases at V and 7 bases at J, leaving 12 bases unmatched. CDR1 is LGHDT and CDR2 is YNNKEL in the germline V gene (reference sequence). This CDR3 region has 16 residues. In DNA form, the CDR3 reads TGTGCCAGCAGCCCTTCTAGCGGTGAGGGCTTCGGGGAGCTGTTTTTT. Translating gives CASSPSSGEGFGELFF.

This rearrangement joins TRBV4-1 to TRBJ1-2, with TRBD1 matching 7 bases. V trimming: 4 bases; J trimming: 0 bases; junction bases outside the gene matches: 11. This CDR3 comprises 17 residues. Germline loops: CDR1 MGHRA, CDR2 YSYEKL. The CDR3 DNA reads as TGCGCCAGCAGCCTCAACCGGGACAGCCAAGCTAACTATGGCTACACCTTC. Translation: CASSLNRDSQANYGYTF.

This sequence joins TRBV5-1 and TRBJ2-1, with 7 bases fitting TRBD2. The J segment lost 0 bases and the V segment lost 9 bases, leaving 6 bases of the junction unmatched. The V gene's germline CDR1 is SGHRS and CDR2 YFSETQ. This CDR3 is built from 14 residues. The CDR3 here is CATRAGSSYNEQFF. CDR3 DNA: TGCGCCACCAGAGCGGGGAGCTCCTACAATGAGCAGTTCTTC.

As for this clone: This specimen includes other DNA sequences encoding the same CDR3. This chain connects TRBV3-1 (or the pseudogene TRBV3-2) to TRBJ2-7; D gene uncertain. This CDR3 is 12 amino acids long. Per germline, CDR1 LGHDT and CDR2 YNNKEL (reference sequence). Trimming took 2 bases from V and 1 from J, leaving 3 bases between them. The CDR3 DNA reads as TGTGCCAGCAGCCAATCTTCCTACGAGCAGTACTTC. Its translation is CASSQSSYEQYF.